The 27 T cell receptor beta chains listed next were all sequenced from one sample in a study of T cells in localized non-small cell lung cancer. Profiled with immunoSEQ multiplex PCR; TCRdb holds only in-frame clones, not every one. Among about 70,000 clones listed, around 85% were seen once. Specimen: peripheral blood, collected before any cancer treatment. Receptors were obtained from an older male donor with stage III squamous cell lung carcinoma.

This chain uses TRBV5-4 with TRBJ2-2; weak D call: TRBD1 (8 bases). V gave up 4 bases and J gave up 5 bases, with 15 bases separating them. The CDR3 runs to 15 residues. Germline V gene sequence: CDR1 SGHNT, CDR2 YYREEE (reference sequence). The CDR3 DNA sequence: TGTGCCAGCAGCCGACAGGGGAGGGGAACCGGGGAGCTGTTTTTT. This codes for CASSRQGRGTGELFF.

In nucleotides, the CDR3 is TGTGCCAGCTCACACGATACCTACGAGCAGTACTTC. Encoded protein: CASSHDTYEQYF. The chain uses TRBV2 and TRBJ2-7; D gene ambiguous. There are 12 residues in the CDR3. CDR1 and CDR2 from the germline V gene are SNHLY and FYNNEI. Between the trimmed V and J ends, which lost 8 bases and 2 bases, there was a span of 10 bases.

This sequence joins TRBV6-5 and TRBJ1-1, with D unclear. CDR1 MNHEY and CDR2 SVGAGI come from the germline V gene. The CDR3 is 13 residues long. V lost 2 bases and J 1 base, leaving 5 bases between the germline ends. CDR3 sequence: CASSYHENTEAFF. In DNA form, the CDR3 reads TGTGCCAGCAGTTACCATGAGAACACTGAAGCTTTCTTT.

This clone was detected once. CDR3 DNA sequence: TGTGCCAGCAGCTTACTCACACAGGGACTTCAAGAGACCCAGTACTTC. Residues: CASSLLTQGLQETQYF. The rearrangement links TRBV7-8 to TRBJ2-5; TRBD1 or TRBD2 may be the D gene (6 bases each). Trimming shortened V by 2 bases and J by 2 bases, and 15 bases separated the two germline ends. Per the germline V gene, CDR1 is SGHVS and CDR2 is FQNEAQ. This CDR3 region has 16 residues.

The chain combines TRBV7-2 with TRBJ1-5; D uncertain. Germline loops: CDR1 SGHTA, CDR2 FQGNSA. Trimming removed 0 bases at V and 0 bases at J, with 6 bases between. The CDR3 runs to 15 residues. CDR3 amino acids: CASSLAGISNQPQHF. The CDR3 coding sequence is TGTGCCAGCAGCTTAGCCGGAATTAGCAATCAGCCCCAGCATTTT.

This clone has a single count. The chain joins TRBV6-5 to TRBJ1-4; D gene ambiguous. The CDR3 totals 15 residues. Trimming left V 0 bases short and J 6 bases short, with 11 bases between. Germline V CDR1 and CDR2: MNHEY, SVGAGI. CDR3 in DNA: TGTGCCAGCAGTTACTCAGGGCGGCGAGATGAAAAACTGTTTTTT. It specifies CASSYSGRRDEKLFF.

This chain links TRBV5-1 with TRBJ2-3; D is ambiguous. Germline lookup yields CDR1 SGHRS and CDR2 YFSETQ. This CDR3 has 14 residues. The V gene lost 0 bases and the J gene lost 6 bases, with 11 bases spanning the gap. In DNA form, the CDR3 reads TGCGCCAGCAGCTTGGAAATGTTGGGGGATACGCAGTATTTT. Its protein is CASSLEMLGDTQYF.

V usage is TRBV7-9 and J usage is TRBJ1-2; 9 positions match TRBD1. Germline values: CDR1 SEHNR, CDR2 FQNEAQ (reference sequence). The V segment lost 0 bases and the J segment 2 bases; nucleotides outside the gene matches: 7. The CDR3 is 17 amino acids. CDR3 coding DNA: TGTGCCAGCAGCTTAGCACAGGGGGCCTCCGGGAACTATGGCTACACCTTC. Translated, it gives CASSLAQGASGNYGYTF.

V usage is TRBV9 and J usage is TRBJ2-1; weak D call: TRBD2 (6 bases). The V and J ends lost 3 bases and 11 bases respectively, with 9 bases between them. CDR1 and CDR2 (germline): SGDLS, YYNGEE. The CDR3 has 11 amino acids. CDR3 nucleotides: TGTGCCAGCAGCGCGGGGGTCCAGCAGTTCTTC. It yields the protein CASSAGVQQFF.

The V and J genes are TRBV7-9 and TRBJ2-5; the D is unclear. The CDR3 is made up of 14 amino acids. V was shortened by 1 base and J by 7 bases, with 13 bases between the two germline ends. CDR1 SEHNR and CDR2 FQNEAQ come from the germline V gene (reference sequence). CDR3 protein: CASSLVSGVGTQYF. DNA of the CDR3: TGTGCCAGCAGCTTAGTTTCGGGTGTGGGGACCCAGTACTTC.

The J gene is TRBJ1-3, the V gene TRBV21-1; the D call of TRBD1 is as the table states it, not checked on the DNA. TRBV21-1 is recorded as a pseudogene. This CDR3 contains 16 residues. The CDR3 here is CALPEGARSSGNTIYF. As DNA, the CDR3 is TGTGCCTTACCAGAAGGGGCCCGAAGCTCTGGAAACACCATATATTTT.

This clone was recorded a few times. Here the CDR3 reads CATLPGHGFSNQPQHF. CDR3 DNA: TGTGCCACCCTTCCGGGACATGGGTTTAGCAATCAGCCCCAGCATTTT. The gene calls are TRBV19 and TRBJ1-5; possibly TRBD1 for D (6 bases). CDR1 and CDR2 (germline): LNHDA, SQIVND (reference sequence). This CDR3 is built from 16 residues. The V gene lost 10 bases and the J gene lost 0 bases, with 19 bases spanning the gap. Filled out from reference TRBV19 and TRBJ1-5, the complete variable domain reads DGGITQSPKYLFRKEGQNVTLSCEQNLNHDAMYWYRQDPGQGLRLIYYSQIVNDFQKGDIAEGYSVSREKKESFPLTVTSAQKNPTAFYLCATLPGHGFSNQPQHFGDGTRLSIL.

The chain couples TRBV29-1 to TRBJ2-3; tentatively, D is TRBD1 or TRBD2 (5 bases each). Germline V gene lookup returns CDR1 SQVTM and CDR2 ANQGSEA. This CDR3 has 12 amino acids. The V end lost 6 bases, the J end lost 4 bases, and 11 bases lay between the germline ends. The CDR3 coding sequence is TGCAGCGTCCCTTCGGGGCCAGATACGCAGTATTTT. Amino acid sequence: CSVPSGPDTQYF.

This sequence joins TRBV29-1 and TRBJ2-1; 8 bases align to TRBD2. Trimming at V came to 8 bases and at J to 7 bases, leaving 10 bases not matched to a gene. Germline CDR1 is SQVTM and CDR2 is ANQGSEA. The CDR3 contains 13 residues. CDR3 amino acids: CSRSLAGSNEQFF. The CDR3 DNA is TGCAGCCGGAGCCTAGCGGGTTCGAATGAGCAGTTCTTC.

CDR3 coding DNA: TGTGCCAGCAGCTTAGGCTACAATGAGCAGTTCTTC. Encoded protein: CASSLGYNEQFF. V gene TRBV7-9 combines with J gene TRBJ2-1; D is unresolved. The CDR3 has 12 amino acids. The germline CDR1 and CDR2 sequences are SEHNR and FQNEAQ (reference sequence). V was trimmed by 1 base and J by 3 bases, leaving 1 base between them.

This chain links TRBV7-2 with TRBJ2-3; 8 bases match TRBD2. CDR1 is SGHTA, CDR2 FQGNSA, per germline. This CDR3 region has 17 residues. Trimming cost V 4 bases and J 6 bases; bases outside gene matches: 15. The CDR3 is CASSSSDGGAMGDTQYF. CDR3 DNA sequence: TGTGCCAGCAGCTCCTCCGACGGGGGGGCGATGGGGGATACGCAGTATTTT.

The chain uses TRBV19 and TRBJ1-4; D call uncertain. The ends were cut back, 5 bases at V and 5 bases at J, with 27 bases in the middle. CDR1 and CDR2 (germline): LNHDA, SQIVND (reference sequence). This CDR3 contains 19 residues. The CDR3 bases are TGTGCCAGTAGTCGGGAACTTCAATATCGAGGGAGCCGGAATGAAAAACTGTTTTTT. This encodes CASSRELQYRGSRNEKLFF.

The chain combines TRBV5-6 with TRBJ2-6; D gene uncertain. The germline gives CDR1 SGHDT, CDR2 YYEEEE. Between the trimmed V and J ends, which lost 2 bases and 5 bases, there was a span of 11 bases. The CDR3 is 15 residues long. DNA of the CDR3: TGTGCCAGCAGCTTTAGGGCCGTCCGGGCCAACGTCCTGACTTTC. Amino acids: CASSFRAVRANVLTF.

The V gene is TRBV6-5, the J gene TRBJ1-1; TRBD1 matches at 7 bases. The germline V gene encodes CDR1 MNHEY and CDR2 SVGAGI. The CDR3 contains 15 residues. With 0 bases clipped from V and 0 bases from J, the junction kept 1 base outside the gene matches. CDR3 DNA: TGTGCCAGCAGTTACTCGACAGGGATGAACACTGAAGCTTTCTTT. Translation: CASSYSTGMNTEAFF.

The chain couples TRBV6-6 to TRBJ2-1; possibly TRBD1 for D (6 bases). Germline CDR1 reads MNHNY; CDR2 reads SVGAGI (reference sequence). V shed 6 bases and J shed 5 bases, with 11 bases lying between them. This CDR3 is 13 amino acids long. Written as DNA, the CDR3 is TGTGCCAGCAGATTGGACAGCAACAATGAGCAGTTCTTC. Its protein product is CASRLDSNNEQFF.

The chain recombines TRBV7-9 with TRBJ1-4; 8 bases map to TRBD1. This CDR3 is built from 16 residues. With 2 bases clipped from V and 8 bases from J, the junction kept 10 bases outside the gene matches. Germline CDR1 is SEHNR and CDR2 is FQNEAQ (reference sequence). CDR3 coding DNA: TGTGCCAGCAGCTTATCCTCGCAGGGGGCGAGGGAAAAACTGTTTTTT. Translating gives CASSLSSQGAREKLFF.

The V gene is TRBV5-6, the J gene TRBJ2-7; 11 bases agree with TRBD2. This CDR3 has 16 residues. V was pared by 0 bases and J by 2 bases, with 4 bases of the junction left unmatched. CDR1 and CDR2 (germline): SGHDT, YYEEEE. In nucleotides, the CDR3 is TGTGCCAGCAGCTTGGCACCTAGCGGGGGGACCTACGAGCAGTACTTC. Amino acids: CASSLAPSGGTYEQYF.

In this sample, this clone turned up a few times. The rearrangement links TRBV27 to TRBJ1-6; D is possibly TRBD1 (5 bases). This CDR3 spans 15 amino acids. Germline V CDR1 and CDR2: MNHEY, SMNVEV (reference sequence). V shed 4 bases and J shed 5 bases, with 12 bases lying between them. Here the CDR3 reads CASSSSGRDNSPLHF. The DNA of the CDR3 is TGTGCCAGCAGTTCTTCAGGGCGAGATAATTCACCCCTCCACTTT.

This chain's CDR3 is CASSEFGGTNEKLFF. The DNA for the CDR3 is TGTGCCAGCAGTGAATTTGGGGGGACTAATGAAAAACTGTTTTTT. The chain recombines TRBV2 with TRBJ1-4, with D maybe TRBD1 (5 bases). Germline-derived CDR1 and CDR2 are SNHLY and FYNNEI. CDR3 size: 15 residues. With 2 bases removed from V and 2 bases from J, the gap between germline ends came to 9 bases.

The rearrangement uses TRBV18 and TRBJ1-5; TRBD1 is a possible D gene (5 bases). Germline V gene data show CDR1 as KGHSH and CDR2 as LQKENI. This CDR3 comprises 18 residues. The V end was cut by 1 base, the J end by 1 base, with 17 bases between. CDR3 residues: CASSPLPPHSGSNQPQHF. The CDR3 DNA is TGTGCCAGCTCACCACTGCCTCCACACTCAGGGAGCAATCAGCCCCAGCATTTT. The full variable domain, rest sourced from reference TRBV18 and TRBJ1-5, is NAGVMQNPRHLVRRRGQEARLRCSPMKGHSHVYWYRQLPEEGLKFMVYLQKENIIDESGMPKERFSAEFPKEGPSILRIQQVVRGDSAAYFCASSPLPPHSGSNQPQHFGDGTRLSIL.

The chain is built from TRBV5-1 and TRBJ1-3, with D perhaps TRBD1 (6 bases). The CDR3 contains 14 residues. Germline V gives CDR1 SGHRS, CDR2 YFSETQ. Trimming left V 0 bases short and J 4 bases short, with 8 bases between. CDR3: CASSLVGGGNTIYF. Here the CDR3 DNA reads TGCGCCAGCAGCTTGGTCGGGGGCGGAAACACCATATATTTT. Full variable domain (missing parts from reference TRBV5-1 and TRBJ1-3): KAGVTQTPRYLIKTRGQQVTLSCSPISGHRSVSWYQQTPGQGLQFLFEYFSETQRNKGNFPGRFSGRQFSNSRSEMNVSTLELGDSALYLCASSLVGGGNTIYFGEGSWLTVV.

The rearrangement uses TRBV5-1 and TRBJ1-6; D gene uncertain. Germline V CDR1 and CDR2: SGHRS, YFSETQ. The CDR3 extends over 14 amino acids. V was pared by 2 bases and J by 7 bases, with 10 bases between. The CDR3 bases are TGCGCCAGCAGCTTAAATGACCTGAATTCACCCCTCCACTTT. Encoded protein: CASSLNDLNSPLHF.